Presented here are 20 T cell receptor beta chains from one specimen sequenced in a study of memory CD4+ T cells and cytomegalovirus serostatus. TCRdb's copy holds only in-frame clones and misses some; the assay was immunoSEQ multiplex PCR. This table has tens of thousands of clones, roughly three quarters appearing once. The sort gate was single viable CD3+CD4+CD8-CD45RO+ cells for memory CD4+ T cells. Material for sequencing was memory CD4+ T cells from blood. These receptors came from an adult in good health and CMV-seronegative.

This clone was seen only once. The genes are TRBV4-3 and TRBJ1-4; 8 positions match TRBD1. This CDR3 contains 16 residues. Germline CDR1 LGHNA, CDR2 YSLEER. The V and J ends lost 0 bases and 7 bases, in that order; junction bases with no gene match: 7. CDR3 DNA sequence: TGCGCCAGCAGCCAAGATGGGACAGGTCCTTTTGAAAAACTGTTTTTT. Translated: CASSQDGTGPFEKLFF.

CDR3 DNA sequence: TGTGCCAGCAGTTACGGGACAGGGGTCTATGGCTACACCTTC. It specifies CASSYGTGVYGYTF. The rearrangement joins TRBV6-5 to TRBJ1-2; 10 bases map to TRBD1. The germline gives CDR1 MNHEY, CDR2 SVGAGI. Trimming took 2 bases from V and 4 from J; bases not matched to a gene: 1. This CDR3 comprises 14 residues.

The count of this clone is one. The rearrangement uses TRBV7-8 and TRBJ1-1, with 7 bases fitting TRBD1. The V gene's germline CDR1 is SGHVS and CDR2 FQNEAQ. CDR3 length: 15 amino acids. The J segment lost 1 base and the V segment lost 3 bases, leaving 5 bases of the junction unmatched. Here the CDR3 reads CASSFSGTENTEAFF. CDR3 DNA sequence: TGTGCCAGCAGCTTTTCCGGGACAGAGAACACTGAAGCTTTCTTT.

The chain links TRBV7-2 to TRBJ2-5; TRBD2 aligns across 15 bases. Germline CDR1 SGHTA, CDR2 FQGNSA. The CDR3 is made up of 17 amino acids. V trimming: 5 bases; J trimming: 5 bases; junction bases outside the gene matches: 9. The CDR3 DNA is TGTGCCAGCAGCCCACCCGGACTAGCGGGAGGGCAGGAGACCCAGTACTTC. Its protein product is CASSPPGLAGGQETQYF.

This clone is deemed medium-sized. The CDR3 loop reads CASSLRQGGSEQYF. Written as DNA, the CDR3 is TGTGCCAGCAGTCTAAGACAGGGGGGTAGCGAGCAGTACTTC. The chain links TRBV27 to TRBJ2-7; TRBD1 matches 9 bases. The germline CDR1 and CDR2 sequences are MNHEY and SMNVEV (reference sequence). The V and J ends lost 5 bases and 6 bases, in that order; junction bases with no gene match: 8. This CDR3 comprises 14 residues.

This clone has only a few counts. This sequence joins TRBV7-2 and TRBJ2-3; 7 positions match TRBD1. Germline CDR1 and CDR2: SGHTA and FQGNSA. J gave up 0 bases and V 5 bases, and 2 bases lay outside the gene matches. This CDR3 contains 14 residues. CDR3 in amino acids: CASSRDRSTDTQYF. The CDR3 DNA follows: TGTGCCAGCAGCCGGGACAGAAGCACAGATACGCAGTATTTT.

The rearrangement links TRBV6-8 to TRBJ1-2, with D unclear. V dropped 7 bases and J dropped 7 bases, with 13 bases sitting between them. The CDR3 loop spans 12 amino acids. Germline assignment: CDR1 MNHGY and CDR2 SAAAGT. CDR3 region: CASIPTTRGYTF. The CDR3 region has the DNA TGTGCCAGCATTCCAACTACGCGTGGCTACACCTTC.

V and J are TRBV6-5 and TRBJ1-5, with a possible D match to TRBD1 (5 bases). The CDR3 totals 14 residues. The V gene lost 5 bases and the J gene lost 7 bases, with 15 bases spanning the gap. Germline V gives CDR1 MNHEY, CDR2 SVGAGI. The CDR3 DNA is TGTGCCAGCAGTCCGAGGGACCCTAAGCAGCCCCAGCATTTT. Protein product: CASSPRDPKQPQHF.

The genes are TRBV7-8 and TRBJ2-4; no reliable D call. CDR1 and CDR2 from the germline V gene are SGHVS and FQNEAQ. Trimming left V 4 bases short and J 6 bases short, with 16 bases between. CDR3 length equals 15 residues. CDR3 sequence (DNA): TGTGCCAGCAGCTCGAGAGCTGGATTCGGAAACATTCAGTACTTC. This translates into CASSSRAGFGNIQYF.

V and J are TRBV6-6 and TRBJ1-1, with 8 bases identical to TRBD1. Germline V gene lookup returns CDR1 MNHNY and CDR2 SVGAGI (reference sequence). V gave up 5 bases and J gave up 8 bases; unmatched junction bases: 10. CDR3 length: 14 amino acids. The DNA for the CDR3 is TGTGCCAGCAGTCCATGGACAGGGCAAGAAGAAGCTTTCTTT. As protein: CASSPWTGQEEAFF.

The J gene is TRBJ2-7, the V gene TRBV28; 9 bases are shared with TRBD1. Trimming removed 5 bases from V and 1 base from J; junction bases left unmatched: 9. CDR1 and CDR2 from the germline V gene are MDHEN and SYDVKM. The CDR3 sequence is 16 residues long. CDR3 nucleotide sequence: TGTGCCAGCAGTGGTCCGGGACAGGGCTCTTCCTACGAGCAGTACTTC. Translating gives CASSGPGQGSSYEQYF.

V gene TRBV9 combines with J gene TRBJ2-3, with no clear D. The CDR3 runs to 14 residues. With 0 bases removed from V and 6 bases from J, the gap between germline ends came to 11 bases. Germline CDR1 SGDLS, CDR2 YYNGEE. CDR3 in DNA: TGTGCCAGCAGCGTAGGTCCATCTGGGGATACGCAGTATTTT. As protein: CASSVGPSGDTQYF.

Concerning this clone itself: The junction departs from germline at one end; a sequencing error may be responsible. V is TRBV6-6 and J is TRBJ2-7; 9 nucleotides line up with TRBD1. Germline loops: CDR1 MNHNY, CDR2 SVGAGI (reference sequence). The CDR3 totals 12 residues. The CDR3 sequence is CASSYETGGVVF. The DNA of the CDR3 is TGTGCCAGCAGTTACGAGACAGGGGGGGTCGTCTTC.

This chain links TRBV18 with TRBJ2-7; possibly TRBD1 for D (7 bases). CDR1 is KGHSH and CDR2 is LQKENI in the germline V gene. With 3 bases removed from V and 0 bases from J, the gap between germline ends came to 12 bases. CDR3 length: 15 amino acids. CDR3 in DNA: TGTGCCAGCTCACCCAGGCGGGACAGCTCCTACGAGCAGTACTTC. Translating it yields CASSPRRDSSYEQYF.

The chain recombines TRBV6-5 with TRBJ1-1, with 10 bases lining up with TRBD1. Trimming cost V 6 bases and J 1 base; bases outside gene matches: 5. The CDR3 contains 15 residues. Germline CDR1 and CDR2: MNHEY and SVGAGI. The CDR3 loop reads CASRKWTGGNTEAFF. Here the CDR3 DNA reads TGTGCCAGCAGAAAATGGACAGGGGGGAACACTGAAGCTTTCTTT.

This rearrangement joins TRBV4-3 to TRBJ1-2, with D unclear. Germline CDR1 reads LGHNA; CDR2 reads YSLEER. The CDR3 runs to 16 residues. V dropped 0 bases and J dropped 8 bases, with 19 bases sitting between them. DNA for the CDR3: TGCGCCAGCAGCCAAGAAAGTGCCGGGTCTGGACGAGGCTACACCTTC. Translation: CASSQESAGSGRGYTF.

This clone was counted a single time. The rearrangement links TRBV29-1 to TRBJ2-2; D unclear. V was clipped by 4 bases and J by 3 bases, with 6 bases between them. Germline V gene sequence: CDR1 SQVTM, CDR2 ANQGSEA. The CDR3 runs 12 residues. This CDR3 is CSVVGYTGELFF. Here the CDR3 DNA reads TGCAGCGTTGTCGGGTACACCGGGGAGCTGTTTTTT.

This clone has a handful of counts. This chain links TRBV30 with TRBJ2-1; no definite D call. V lost 0 bases to trimming and J lost 6 bases, with 3 bases between them. Germline-derived CDR1 and CDR2 are GTSNPN and SVGIG (reference sequence). The CDR3 sequence is 11 residues long. Here the CDR3 DNA reads TGTGCCTGGAGTGTACTCAATGAGCAGTTCTTC. Protein product: CAWSVLNEQFF.

This clone was recorded once. The CDR3 sequence: CASRRDRVISEAFF. CDR3 nucleotides: TGTGCCAGCAGACGGGACAGGGTGATTTCTGAAGCTTTCTTT. This sequence joins TRBV5-4 and TRBJ1-1; 9 bases align to TRBD1. The CDR3 sequence is 14 residues long. CDR1 and CDR2 (germline): SGHNT, YYREEE (reference sequence). The junction had 8 bases not matched to a gene; V was cut back by 5 bases and J by 6 bases.

The chain uses TRBV27 and TRBJ1-1, with 7 nucleotides matching TRBD1. Germline trimming cut 2 bases from V and 5 bases from J; bases unmatched to any gene: 2. Germline V gene lookup returns CDR1 MNHEY and CDR2 SMNVEV (reference sequence). This CDR3 spans 13 amino acids. In nucleotides, the CDR3 is TGTGCCAGCAGTTTAACAGGGGTTACTGAAGCTTTCTTT. Protein product: CASSLTGVTEAFF.